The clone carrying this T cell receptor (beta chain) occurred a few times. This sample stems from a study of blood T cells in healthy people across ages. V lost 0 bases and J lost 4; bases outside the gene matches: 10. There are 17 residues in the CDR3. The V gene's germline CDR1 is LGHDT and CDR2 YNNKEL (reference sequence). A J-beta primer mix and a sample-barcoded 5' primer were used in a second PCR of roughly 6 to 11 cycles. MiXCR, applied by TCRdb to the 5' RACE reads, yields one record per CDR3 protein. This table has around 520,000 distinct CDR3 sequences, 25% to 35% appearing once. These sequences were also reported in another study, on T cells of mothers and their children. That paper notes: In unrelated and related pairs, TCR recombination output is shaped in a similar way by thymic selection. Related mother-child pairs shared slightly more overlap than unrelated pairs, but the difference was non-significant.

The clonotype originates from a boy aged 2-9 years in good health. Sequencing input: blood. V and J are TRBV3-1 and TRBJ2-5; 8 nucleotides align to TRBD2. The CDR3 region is CASSQDRAARGGETQYF. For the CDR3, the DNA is TGTGCCAGCAGCCAAGATCGGGCAGCCCGGGGGGGAGAGACCCAGTACTTC.